One sample yielded the 16 T cell receptor beta chains listed below, sequenced in a study of blood T cells in healthy people across ages. Then a second PCR, running about 6 to 11 cycles, was carried out with a sample-barcoded 5' primer and a J-beta primer mix. TCRdb reprocessed the 5' RACE reads via MiXCR and lists one record per CDR3 protein. Of some 1.4 million distinct CDR3 sequences listed, approximately 38% are singletons. The sequenced sample was blood. These receptors were obtained from a woman aged 18-35 years in good health.

The chain carries TRBV5-6 and TRBJ2-5, with 7 bases lining up with TRBD1. The CDR3 is 17 amino acids. Germline V CDR1 and CDR2: SGHDT, YYEEEE. Trimming cost V 3 bases and J 0 bases; bases outside gene matches: 11. CDR3 amino acids: CASSSGQTPLYQETQYF. The DNA of the CDR3 is TGTGCCAGCAGCTCGGGACAGACTCCACTGTACCAAGAGACCCAGTACTTC. The variable domain in full, with the rest retrieved from reference TRBV5-6 and TRBJ2-5, is DAGVTQSPTHLIKTRGQQVTLRCSPKSGHDTVSWYQQALGQGPQFIFQYYEEEERQRGNFPDRFSGHQFPNYSSELNVNALLLGDSALYLCASSSGQTPLYQETQYFGPGTRLLVL.

V gene TRBV7-9 combines with J gene TRBJ2-5, with 7 bases that match TRBD1. The J call may be mistaken, given a closer DNA end match to TRBJ2-7. Germline CDR1 SEHNR, CDR2 FQNEAQ (reference sequence). The CDR3 is made up of 17 amino acids. The chain's CDR3 is CASTHGDSGAMAYEQYF. Written as DNA, the CDR3 is TGTGCCAGCACCCACGGGGACAGTGGGGCGATGGCCTACGAGCAGTACTTC.

This clonotype was recorded a few times. V is TRBV25-1 and J is TRBJ2-7; either TRBD1 or TRBD2 may supply D (5 bases each). Germline lookup yields CDR1 MGHDK and CDR2 SYGVNS. The length of the CDR3 is 13 residues. Trimming pared 8 bases from V and 7 bases from J, leaving 18 bases between. CDR3 sequence: CASSGRGIAEQYF. The CDR3 bases are TGTGCCAGCTCGGGACGGGGTATAGCGGAGCAGTACTTC.

This clonotype has more than one count but fewer than ten. This sequence joins TRBV7-2 and TRBJ2-3, with TRBD2 identical over 7 bases. V trimming: 0 bases; J trimming: 0 bases; junction bases outside the gene matches: 12. CDR3 length: 19 amino acids. CDR1 is SGHTA, CDR2 FQGNSA, per germline. This CDR3 reads CASSLAELAEGTSTDTQYF. For the CDR3, the DNA is TGTGCCAGCAGCTTAGCGGAGCTAGCGGAAGGAACTAGCACAGATACGCAGTATTTT.

This clonotype showed up just a few times. The chain couples TRBV27 to TRBJ2-7, with 10 bases identical to TRBD2. Germline lookup yields CDR1 MNHEY and CDR2 SMNVEV (reference sequence). CDR3 length equals 14 residues. CDR3 residues: CTIGTASGSYEQYF. The CDR3 region has the DNA TGTACGATAGGGACCGCTAGCGGGAGCTACGAGCAGTACTTC.

The genes are TRBV12-3 or TRBV12-4 and TRBJ2-3; D might be TRBD2 (6 bases). Trimming stripped 11 bases from V and 6 bases from J, with 15 bases between. The length of the CDR3 is 12 residues. The CDR3 nucleotides read TGTGCCGGCACCCCAGGAGGGGATACGCAGTATTTT. It specifies CAGTPGGDTQYF.

The V gene is TRBV5-1, the J gene TRBJ1-6, with D tentatively TRBD1 (5 bases). Germline V gives CDR1 SGHRS, CDR2 YFSETQ. This CDR3 is 15 amino acids long. V lost 1 base, J lost 5 bases, and 10 bases lay in between. CDR3 in amino acids: CASSLKDTHNSPLHF. The CDR3 region has the DNA TGCGCCAGCAGCTTGAAGGACACCCATAATTCACCCCTCCACTTT.

This chain connects TRBV3-1 to TRBJ2-1; D is possibly TRBD1 (5 bases). CDR1 LGHDT and CDR2 YNNKEL come from the germline V gene (reference sequence). V lost 1 base to trimming and J lost 5 bases, with 15 bases between them. The CDR3 length is 16 residues. The CDR3 region has the DNA TGTGCCAGCAGCCAAGTGCGGTTTGGCAGGGACAATGAGCAGTTCTTC. Its translation is CASSQVRFGRDNEQFF.

The rearrangement joins TRBV28 to TRBJ2-2; 8 nucleotides match TRBD1. The J segment lost 1 base and the V segment lost 6 bases, leaving 7 bases of the junction unmatched. The CDR3 extends over 16 amino acids. Germline lookup yields CDR1 MDHEN and CDR2 SYDVKM. The CDR3 loop is CASRPLQGVNTGELFF. The DNA for the CDR3 is TGTGCCAGCAGACCCTTACAGGGGGTGAACACCGGGGAGCTGTTTTTT.

This clonotype was observed a handful of times. The chain links TRBV27 to TRBJ1-2; 7 nucleotides agree with TRBD1. Unmatched junction bases numbered 8, after V lost 6 bases and J lost 1 base. This CDR3 comprises 15 residues. From germline, CDR1 is MNHEY and CDR2 SMNVEV (reference sequence). The CDR3 sequence is CASSIKGALNYGYTF. The DNA for the CDR3 is TGTGCCAGCAGCATCAAGGGGGCCCTTAACTATGGCTACACCTTC.

This clonotype was recorded a few times. A read error may produce the germline difference seen at one junction end. V and J are TRBV27 and TRBJ2-5; D remains ambiguous. The J call may be wrong; the DNA end is better matched by TRBJ2-7. Germline V gene data show CDR1 as MNHEY and CDR2 as SMNVEV (reference sequence). The CDR3 contains 15 residues. As DNA, the CDR3 is TGTGCCAGCAGTTTAACCGAGTCTTTCTCCGACGAGCAGTACTTC. It yields the protein CASSLTESFSDEQYF.

This clonotype turned up a few times. The chain employs TRBV6-1 and TRBJ2-7; a weak D match, TRBD1 (6 bases). The V gene's germline CDR1 is MNHNS and CDR2 SASEGT. Trimming shortened V by 6 bases and J by 7 bases, and 25 bases separated the two germline ends. The CDR3 covers 16 residues. CDR3 nucleotides: TGTGCCAGCAGCCTCCAGGACAGCCTGACCAAGGATGAGCAGTACTTC. It codes for CASSLQDSLTKDEQYF.

There are a few counts of this clonotype. CDR3 protein: CASSRTSGSNEQFF. The CDR3 coding sequence is TGTGCCAGCAGCCGGACTAGCGGGAGCAATGAGCAGTTCTTC. The genes are TRBV7-9 and TRBJ2-1; TRBD2 matches at 13 bases. Germline V gene lookup returns CDR1 SEHNR and CDR2 FQNEAQ (reference sequence). This CDR3 has 14 amino acids. J was trimmed by 6 bases and V by 5 bases; bases with no gene match: 1.

This clonotype was found a few times. The gene calls are TRBV20-1 and TRBJ1-4; weak D call: TRBD1 (5 bases). The germline V gene has CDR1 DFQATT and CDR2 SNEGSKA (reference sequence). The CDR3 totals 12 residues. With 6 bases removed from V and 5 bases from J, the gap between germline ends came to 10 bases. CDR3 amino acids: CSAVGANEKLFF. CDR3 in DNA: TGCAGTGCCGTCGGGGCCAATGAAAAACTGTTTTTT.

The rearrangement uses TRBV6-1 and TRBJ1-2; no firm D call. The germline V and J ends were trimmed by 3 bases and 6 bases, with 8 bases remaining between them. This CDR3 contains 12 residues. In germline, CDR1 is MNHNS, CDR2 SASEGT. CDR3 loop: CASSEWADGYTF. In nucleotides, the CDR3 is TGTGCCAGCAGTGAGTGGGCTGATGGCTACACCTTC.

This sequence joins TRBV15 and TRBJ1-4, with D unresolved. This CDR3 is 14 amino acids long. The V end lost 6 bases, the J end lost 5 bases, and 13 bases lay between the germline ends. Germline values: CDR1 LNHNV, CDR2 YYDKDF (reference sequence). In DNA, the CDR3 is TGTGCCACCAGTCCGGCGGGCGAAAATGAAAAACTGTTTTTT. Translation gives CATSPAGENEKLFF.